This entry is about one TCR beta chain. Its antigen is unknown. These data originate in a study of cytomegalovirus exposure and HLA in healthy donors. Background on the study: Early released data had about 80 million unique TCRs, all coming from HLA-typed donors. Study-level results: TCR beta sequences reportedly predicted most subjects' HLA-A and HLA-B alleles accurately.

In germline, CDR1 is SGDLS, CDR2 YYNGEE. The trim removed 0 bases at V and 2 bases at J, leaving 2 bases unmatched. The CDR3 contains 15 residues. PCR involved 60 Vbeta and 13 Jbeta primers. Data came from immunoSEQ multiplex PCR; TCRdb stores just in-frame clones and leaves some out. The profile shows about 120,000 clones, 55% to 65% of them singletons. V and J are TRBV9 and TRBJ2-7, with 10 bases identical to TRBD2. Sequencing used PBMCs. This clonotype was sampled from a man aged 35 to 55 in good health and CMV-seropositive. The CDR3 loop is CASSVASGSAYEQYF. The CDR3 DNA reads TGTGCCAGCAGCGTAGCTAGCGGGAGTGCCTACGAGCAGTACTTC. The whole variable domain, filled in from reference TRBV9 and TRBJ2-7, reads DSGVTQTPKHLITATGQRVTLRCSPRSGDLSVYWYQQSLDQGLQFLIQYYNGEERAKGNILERFSAQQFPDLHSELNLSSLELGDSALYFCASSVASGSAYEQYFGPGTRLTVT.